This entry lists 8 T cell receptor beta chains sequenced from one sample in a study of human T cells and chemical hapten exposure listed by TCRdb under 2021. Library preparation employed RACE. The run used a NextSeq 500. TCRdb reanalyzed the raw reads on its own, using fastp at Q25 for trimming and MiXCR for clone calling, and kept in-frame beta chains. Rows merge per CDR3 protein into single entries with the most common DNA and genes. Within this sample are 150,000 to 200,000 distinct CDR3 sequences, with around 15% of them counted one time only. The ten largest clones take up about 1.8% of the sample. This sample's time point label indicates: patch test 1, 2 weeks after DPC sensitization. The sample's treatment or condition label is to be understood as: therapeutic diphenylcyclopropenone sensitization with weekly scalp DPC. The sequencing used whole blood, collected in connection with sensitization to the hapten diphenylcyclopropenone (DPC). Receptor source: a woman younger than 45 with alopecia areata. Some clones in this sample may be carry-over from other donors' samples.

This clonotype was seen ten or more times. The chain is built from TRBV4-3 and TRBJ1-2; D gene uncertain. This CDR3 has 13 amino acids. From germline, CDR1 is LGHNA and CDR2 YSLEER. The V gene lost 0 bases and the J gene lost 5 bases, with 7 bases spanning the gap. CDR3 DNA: TGCGCCAGCAGCCAAGACGGATTATATGGCTACACCTTC. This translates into CASSQDGLYGYTF.

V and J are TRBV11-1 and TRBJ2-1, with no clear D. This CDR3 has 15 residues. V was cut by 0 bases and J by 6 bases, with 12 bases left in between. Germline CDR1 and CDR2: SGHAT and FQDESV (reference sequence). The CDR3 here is CASSLALIASNEQFF. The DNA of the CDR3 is TGTGCCAGCAGCTTAGCGCTAATAGCTTCCAATGAGCAGTTCTTC.

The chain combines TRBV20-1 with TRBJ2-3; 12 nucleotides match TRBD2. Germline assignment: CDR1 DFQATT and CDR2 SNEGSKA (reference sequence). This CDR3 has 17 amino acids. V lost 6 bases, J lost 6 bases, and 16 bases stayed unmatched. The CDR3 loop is CSAHRLAGDPMVDTQYF. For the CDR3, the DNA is TGCAGTGCCCACAGACTAGCGGGAGATCCAATGGTTGATACGCAGTATTTT.

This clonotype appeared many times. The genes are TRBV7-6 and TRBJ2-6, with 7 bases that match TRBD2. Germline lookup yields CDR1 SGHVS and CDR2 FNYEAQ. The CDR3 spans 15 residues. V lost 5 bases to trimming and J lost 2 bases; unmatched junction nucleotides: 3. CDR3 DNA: TGTGCCAGCAGCCCTGGGGGGGCTGGGGCCAACGTCCTGACTTTC. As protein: CASSPGGAGANVLTF.

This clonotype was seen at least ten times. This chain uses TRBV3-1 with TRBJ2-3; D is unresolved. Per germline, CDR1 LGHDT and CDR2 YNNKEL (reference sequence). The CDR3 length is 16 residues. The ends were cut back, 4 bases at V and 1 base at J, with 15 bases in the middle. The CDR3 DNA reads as TGTGCCAGCAGCCCACGGGCAGTTCGAGGCACAGATACGCAGTATTTT. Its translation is CASSPRAVRGTDTQYF.

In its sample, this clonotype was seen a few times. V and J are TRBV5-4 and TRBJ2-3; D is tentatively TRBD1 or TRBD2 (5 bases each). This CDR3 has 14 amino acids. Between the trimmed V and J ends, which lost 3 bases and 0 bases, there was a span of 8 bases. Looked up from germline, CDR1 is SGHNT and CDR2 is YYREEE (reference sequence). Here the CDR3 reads CASSWDGSTDTQYF. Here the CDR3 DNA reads TGTGCCAGCAGCTGGGACGGTAGCACAGATACGCAGTATTTT.

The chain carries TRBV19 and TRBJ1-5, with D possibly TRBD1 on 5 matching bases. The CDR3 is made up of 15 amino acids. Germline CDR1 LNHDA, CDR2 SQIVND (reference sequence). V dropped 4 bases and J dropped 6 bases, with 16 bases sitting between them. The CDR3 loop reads CASSTLPRGGQPQHF. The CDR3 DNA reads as TGTGCCAGTAGTACCCTCCCGCGGGGGGGTCAGCCCCAGCATTTT.

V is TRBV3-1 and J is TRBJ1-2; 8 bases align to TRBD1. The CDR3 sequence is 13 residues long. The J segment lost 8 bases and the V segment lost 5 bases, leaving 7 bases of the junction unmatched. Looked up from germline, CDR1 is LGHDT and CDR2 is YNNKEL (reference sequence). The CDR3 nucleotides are TGTGCCAGCAGCGAGGACAGGGACCCAGGCTACACCTTC. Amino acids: CASSEDRDPGYTF.